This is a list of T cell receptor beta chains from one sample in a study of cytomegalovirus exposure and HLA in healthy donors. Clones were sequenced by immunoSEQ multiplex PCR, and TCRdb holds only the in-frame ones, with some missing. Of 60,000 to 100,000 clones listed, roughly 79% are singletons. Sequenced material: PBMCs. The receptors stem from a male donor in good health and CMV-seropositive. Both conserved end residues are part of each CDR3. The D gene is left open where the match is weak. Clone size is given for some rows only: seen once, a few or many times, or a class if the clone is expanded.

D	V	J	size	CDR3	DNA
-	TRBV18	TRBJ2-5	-	CASSPLLEETQYF	TGTGCCAGCTCACCTCTACTAGAAGAGACCCAGTACTTC
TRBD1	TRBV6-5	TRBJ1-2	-	CASSYSGTANYGYTF	TGTGCCAGCAGTTACTCCGGGACAGCGAACTATGGCTACACCTTC
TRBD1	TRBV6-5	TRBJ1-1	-	CASSPDRGGITEAFF	TGTGCCAGCAGCCCCGACAGGGGCGGAATCACTGAAGCTTTCTTT
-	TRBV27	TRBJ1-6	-	CASSLLADSPLHF	TGTGCCAGCAGTTTATTAGCTGATTCACCCCTCCACTTT
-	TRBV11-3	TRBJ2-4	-	CASSQTAQNIQYF	TGTGCCAGCAGTCAGACTGCGCAAAACATTCAGTACTTC
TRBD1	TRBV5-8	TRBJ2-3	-	CASSSTGAYTDTQYF	TGTGCCAGCAGCTCTACAGGGGCCTACACAGATACGCAGTATTTT
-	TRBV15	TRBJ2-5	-	CATSRGSGVETQYF	TGTGCCACCAGCAGAGGCTCGGGGGTAGAGACCCAGTACTTC
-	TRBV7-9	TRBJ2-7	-	CASSSIGLAYRGCEQYF	TGTGCCAGCAGCTCGATCGGATTAGCTTACCGGGGGTGTGAGCAGTACTTC
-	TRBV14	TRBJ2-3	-	CASSALILGEPDTQYF	TGTGCCAGCAGCGCCCTGATACTCGGGGAACCAGATACGCAGTATTTT
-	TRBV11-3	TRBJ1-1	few	CASSLWGGTEAFF	TGTGCCAGCAGTCTATGGGGGGGCACTGAAGCTTTCTTT
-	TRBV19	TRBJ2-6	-	CASTMERGVLTF	TGTGCCAGTACCATGGAGAGGGGGGTCCTGACTTTC
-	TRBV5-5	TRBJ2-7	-	CASRRPGSGYEQYF	TGTGCCAGCAGACGTCCGGGTTCGGGCTACGAGCAGTACTTC
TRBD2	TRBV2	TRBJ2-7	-	CARGLAGGSEQYF	TGTGCCAGGGGACTAGCGGGGGGATCCGAGCAGTACTTC
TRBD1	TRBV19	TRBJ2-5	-	CASSNRDRVQETQYF	TGTGCCAGTAGTAATCGGGACAGGGTACAAGAGACCCAGTACTTC
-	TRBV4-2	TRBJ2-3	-	CASSLRRGLSTDTQYF	TGTGCCAGCAGCTTGCGGCGGGGACTTAGCACAGATACGCAGTATTTT
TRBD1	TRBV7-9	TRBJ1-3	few	CASSLANTRDRRNTIYF	TGTGCCAGCAGCTTAGCAAATACCCGGGACAGGAGAAACACCATATATTTT
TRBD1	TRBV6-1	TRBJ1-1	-	CASSFGTVNTEAFF	TGTGCCAGCAGTTTCGGGACAGTGAACACTGAAGCTTTCTTT
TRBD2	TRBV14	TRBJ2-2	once	CASGLAGDIGELFF	TGTGCCAGCGGACTAGCGGGGGACATCGGGGAGCTGTTTTTT
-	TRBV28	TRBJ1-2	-	CASSPADNSGNKGYTF	TGTGCCAGCAGTCCAGCGGATAACAGTGGAAATAAGGGCTACACCTTC
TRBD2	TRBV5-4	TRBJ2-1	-	CASSPGLAGLKNEQFF	TGTGCCAGCAGCCCAGGACTAGCGGGTCTAAAAAATGAGCAGTTCTTC
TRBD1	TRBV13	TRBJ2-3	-	CASSPQDRGNTDTQYF	TGTGCCAGCAGCCCCCAGGACAGGGGGAACACAGATACGCAGTATTTT
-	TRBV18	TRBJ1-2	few	CASSPPQGGYTF	TGTGCCAGCTCACCACCGCAGGGCGGCTACACCTTC
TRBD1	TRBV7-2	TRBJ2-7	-	CASSLTGGLTYEQYF	TGTGCCAGCAGCCTCACAGGGGGCCTTACCTACGAGCAGTACTTC
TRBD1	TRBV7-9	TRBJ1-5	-	CASSPRGDWVQPQHF	TGTGCCAGCAGCCCCAGGGGGGACTGGGTTCAGCCCCAGCATTTT
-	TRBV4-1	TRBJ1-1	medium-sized	CASSQAADEAFF	TGCGCCAGCAGCCAAGCCGCGGATGAAGCTTTCTTT
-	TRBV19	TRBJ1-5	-	CASKSGSTDQPQHF	TGTGCCAGCAAATCGGGGAGTACGGATCAGCCCCAGCATTTT
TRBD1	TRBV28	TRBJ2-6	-	CASSRAGTGRSGANVLTF	TGTGCCAGCAGTCGAGCCGGGACAGGGAGATCAGGGGCCAACGTCCTGACTTTC
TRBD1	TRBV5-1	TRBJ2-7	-	CASSSSTGGYEQYF	TGCGCCAGCAGCTCTTCGACAGGGGGCTACGAGCAGTACTTC
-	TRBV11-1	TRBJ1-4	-	CASSQRGGATSEKLFF	TGTGCCAGCAGCCAGCGTGGGGGCGCAACTAGTGAAAAACTGTTTTTT
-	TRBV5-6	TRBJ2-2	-	CASSPTGQSGELFF	TGTGCCAGCAGCCCGACAGGACAAAGCGGGGAGCTGTTTTTT
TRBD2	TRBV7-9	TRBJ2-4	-	CASSYQRGATSIQYF	TGTGCCAGCAGCTACCAGCGGGGGGCTACGAGCATTCAGTACTTC
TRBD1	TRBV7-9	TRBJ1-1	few	CASSLVAGGIPEAFF	TGTGCCAGCAGCTTAGTGGCAGGGGGCATACCTGAAGCTTTCTTT
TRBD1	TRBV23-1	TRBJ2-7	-	CASSLPSPGQGDYEQYF	TGCGCCAGCAGTCTTCCCTCTCCGGGACAGGGAGATTACGAGCAGTACTTC
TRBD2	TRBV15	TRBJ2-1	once	CATSRGTSGKLEQFF	TGTGCCACCAGCAGAGGTACTAGCGGGAAGCTTGAGCAGTTCTTC
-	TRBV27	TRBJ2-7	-	CASSLSHGYEQYF	TGTGCCAGCAGTTTATCACATGGCTACGAGCAGTACTTC
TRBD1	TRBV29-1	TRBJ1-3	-	CSVGTGVGNTIYF	TGCAGCGTTGGGACAGGGGTCGGAAACACCATATATTTT
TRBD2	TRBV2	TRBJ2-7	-	CASRTSPYEQYF	TGTGCCAGCAGGACTAGCCCCTACGAGCAGTACTTC